This T cell receptor beta chain was recorded in a study of CD8 T cells in ankylosing spondylitis. TCRdb processed the 5' RACE reads anew with MiXCR; each CDR3 protein has one entry. Altogether roughly 370,000 distinct CDR3 sequences are present, around 20% being singletons, with the ten largest covering about a sixth. Whole-study results and caveats: Significantly higher representation of disease-linked clones was reported for matched ankylosing spondylitis synovial fluid. What appeared characteristic of ankylosing spondylitis blood was a TCR beta motif of eight highly homologous variants.

This clonotype was observed a handful of times. Its target is not known. The source material was blood, either unsorted or a sorted T cell fraction (not recorded which). This clonotype was sampled from a male donor with ankylosing spondylitis.

As DNA, the CDR3 is TGTGCCACCAGCAGAGATCGAGCGTACAATGAGCAGTTCTTC. Translated: CATSRDRAYNEQFF. This chain connects TRBV15 to TRBJ2-1; D gene uncertain. The CDR3 totals 14 residues. Trimming took 0 bases from V and 4 from J, leaving 7 bases between them. From germline, CDR1 is LNHNV and CDR2 YYDKDF (reference sequence).